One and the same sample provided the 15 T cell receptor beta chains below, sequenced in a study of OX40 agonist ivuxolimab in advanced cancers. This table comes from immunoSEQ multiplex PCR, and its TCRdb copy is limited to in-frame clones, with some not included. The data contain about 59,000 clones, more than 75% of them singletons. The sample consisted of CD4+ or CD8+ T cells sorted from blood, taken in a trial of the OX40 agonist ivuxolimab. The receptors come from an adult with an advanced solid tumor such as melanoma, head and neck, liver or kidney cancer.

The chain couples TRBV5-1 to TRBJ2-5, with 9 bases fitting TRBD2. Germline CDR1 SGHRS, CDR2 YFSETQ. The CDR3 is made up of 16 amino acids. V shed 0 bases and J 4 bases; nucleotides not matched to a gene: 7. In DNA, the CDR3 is TGCGCCAGCAGCTTGGCCACTGGCGGGAGGGGAGAGACCCAGTACTTC. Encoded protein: CASSLATGGRGETQYF. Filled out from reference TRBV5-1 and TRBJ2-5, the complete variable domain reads KAGVTQTPRYLIKTRGQQVTLSCSPISGHRSVSWYQQTPGQGLQFLFEYFSETQRNKGNFPGRFSGRQFSNSRSEMNVSTLELGDSALYLCASSLATGGRGETQYFGPGTRLLVL.

The CDR3 protein is CASSLALNEQFF. CDR3 in DNA: TGTGCCAGCAGCTTAGCGCTTAATGAGCAGTTCTTC. The V call is TRBV7-2, the J call TRBJ2-1; D remains unclear. This CDR3 contains 12 residues. Germline assignment: CDR1 SGHTA and CDR2 FQGNSA. Trimming pared 0 bases from V and 7 bases from J, leaving 4 bases between.

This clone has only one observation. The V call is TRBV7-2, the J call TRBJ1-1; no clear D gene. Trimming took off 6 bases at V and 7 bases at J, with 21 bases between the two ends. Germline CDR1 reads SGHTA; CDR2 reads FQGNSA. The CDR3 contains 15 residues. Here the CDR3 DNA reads TGTGCCAGCAGGCCTTGGGGAAGCCCCACCGATGAAGCTTTCTTT. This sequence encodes CASRPWGSPTDEAFF.

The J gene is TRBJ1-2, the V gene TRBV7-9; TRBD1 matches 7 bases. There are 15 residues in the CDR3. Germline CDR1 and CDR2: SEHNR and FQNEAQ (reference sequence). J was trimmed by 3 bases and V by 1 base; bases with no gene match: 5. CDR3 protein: CASSLVVRGDYGYTF. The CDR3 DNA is TGTGCCAGCAGCTTAGTAGTCAGGGGGGACTATGGCTACACCTTC.

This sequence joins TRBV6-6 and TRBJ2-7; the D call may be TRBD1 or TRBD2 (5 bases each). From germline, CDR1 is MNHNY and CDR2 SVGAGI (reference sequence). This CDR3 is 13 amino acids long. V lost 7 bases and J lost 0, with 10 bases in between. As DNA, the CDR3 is TGTGCCAGCACCCGGGACCGCTCCTACGAGCAGTACTTC. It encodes CASTRDRSYEQYF.

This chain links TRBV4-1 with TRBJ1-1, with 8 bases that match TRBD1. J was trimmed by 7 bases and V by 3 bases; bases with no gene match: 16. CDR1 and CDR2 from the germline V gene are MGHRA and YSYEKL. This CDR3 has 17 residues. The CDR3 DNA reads TGCGCCAGCAGCCAGAGATCCCTGGGCAGGGGGCTTAGTGAAGCTTTCTTT. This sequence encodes CASSQRSLGRGLSEAFF.

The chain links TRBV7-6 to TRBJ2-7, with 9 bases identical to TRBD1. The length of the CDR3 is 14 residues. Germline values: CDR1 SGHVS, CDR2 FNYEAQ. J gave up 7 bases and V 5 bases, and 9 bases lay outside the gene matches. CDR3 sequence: CASSPGTGFGEQYF. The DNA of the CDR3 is TGTGCCAGCAGCCCGGGGACAGGGTTCGGGGAGCAGTACTTC.

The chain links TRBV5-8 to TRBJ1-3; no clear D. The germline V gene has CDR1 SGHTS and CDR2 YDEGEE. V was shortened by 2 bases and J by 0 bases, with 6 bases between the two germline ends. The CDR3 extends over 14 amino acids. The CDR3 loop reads CASSFGVSGNTIYF. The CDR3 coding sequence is TGTGCCAGCAGCTTCGGGGTCTCTGGAAACACCATATATTTT.

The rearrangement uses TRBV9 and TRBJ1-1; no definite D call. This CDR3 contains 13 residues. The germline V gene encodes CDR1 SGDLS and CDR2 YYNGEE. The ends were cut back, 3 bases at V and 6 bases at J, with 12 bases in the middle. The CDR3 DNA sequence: TGTGCCAGCAGCGAGCGAAGGACCTCTGAAGCTTTCTTT. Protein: CASSERRTSEAFF.

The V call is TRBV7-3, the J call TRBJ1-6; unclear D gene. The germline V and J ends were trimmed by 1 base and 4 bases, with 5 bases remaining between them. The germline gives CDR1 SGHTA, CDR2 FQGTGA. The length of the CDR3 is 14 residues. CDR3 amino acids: CASSLSQYNSPLHF. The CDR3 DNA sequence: TGTGCCAGCAGCTTAAGCCAGTATAATTCACCCCTCCACTTT.

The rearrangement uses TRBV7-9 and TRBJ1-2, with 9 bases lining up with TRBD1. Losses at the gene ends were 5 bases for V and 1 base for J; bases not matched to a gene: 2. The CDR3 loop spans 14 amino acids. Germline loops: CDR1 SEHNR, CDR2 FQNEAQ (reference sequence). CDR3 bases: TGTGCCAGCAGCCGACAGGGGGTTAACTATGGCTACACCTTC. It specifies CASSRQGVNYGYTF.

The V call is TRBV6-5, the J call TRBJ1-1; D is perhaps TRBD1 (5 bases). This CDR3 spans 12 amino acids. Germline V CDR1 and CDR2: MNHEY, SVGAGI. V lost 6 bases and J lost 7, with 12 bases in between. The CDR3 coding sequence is TGTGCCAGCAGAGACGGGGACGGTGAAGCTTTCTTT. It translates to CASRDGDGEAFF.

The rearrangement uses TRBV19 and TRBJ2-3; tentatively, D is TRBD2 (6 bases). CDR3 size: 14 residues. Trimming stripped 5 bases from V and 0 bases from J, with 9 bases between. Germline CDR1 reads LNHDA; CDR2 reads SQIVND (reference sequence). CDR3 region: CASSHRESTDTQYF. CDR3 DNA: TGTGCCAGTAGTCACCGGGAGAGCACAGATACGCAGTATTTT.

The CDR3 nucleotides read TGCGCCAGCAGCCGGGGAGACACCGGGGAGCTGTTTTTT. Its translation: CASSRGDTGELFF. This chain joins TRBV5-1 and TRBJ2-2, with D possibly TRBD2 on 5 matching bases. CDR1 is SGHRS and CDR2 is YFSETQ in the germline V gene. The CDR3 consists of 13 residues. V was pared by 4 bases and J by 3 bases, with 7 bases between.

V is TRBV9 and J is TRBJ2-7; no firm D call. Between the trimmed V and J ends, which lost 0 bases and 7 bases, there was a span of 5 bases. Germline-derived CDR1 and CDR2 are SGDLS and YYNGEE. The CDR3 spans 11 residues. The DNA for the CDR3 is TGTGCCAGCAGCGTAGGTGAAGAGCAGTACTTC. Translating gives CASSVGEEQYF.